The clone carrying this T cell receptor beta chain was found once. The data were obtained in a study of blood T cell repertoires in COVID-19. Study as a whole: Specimens from acute and convalescent COVID-19 originated in the United States, Italy and Spain.

The method was immunoSEQ multiplex PCR; TCRdb's version includes in-frame clones alone and lacks a portion of them. Of tens of thousands of clones listed, around 90% were seen once; the top ten hold approximately 45%. The sample consisted of peripheral blood. This clonotype was sampled from a human donor in a cohort sampled during active COVID-19.

This CDR3 is CASSLLGTGSGNSPLHF. Here the CDR3 DNA reads TGTGCCAGCAGTTTACTCGGGACAGGGTCGGGTAATTCACCCCTCCACTTT. The chain combines TRBV28 with TRBJ1-6; TRBD1 matches 9 bases. The CDR3 length is 17 residues. CDR1 MDHEN and CDR2 SYDVKM come from the germline V gene. The V gene end was trimmed by 2 bases and the J gene end by 6 bases; junction bases not matched to a gene: 8. Full variable domain (missing parts from reference TRBV28 and TRBJ1-6): DVKVTQSSRYLVKRTGEKVFLECVQDMDHENMFWYRQDPGLGLRLIYFSYDVKMKEKGDIPEGYSVSREKKERFSLILESASTNQTSMYLCASSLLGTGSGNSPLHFGNGTRLTVT.